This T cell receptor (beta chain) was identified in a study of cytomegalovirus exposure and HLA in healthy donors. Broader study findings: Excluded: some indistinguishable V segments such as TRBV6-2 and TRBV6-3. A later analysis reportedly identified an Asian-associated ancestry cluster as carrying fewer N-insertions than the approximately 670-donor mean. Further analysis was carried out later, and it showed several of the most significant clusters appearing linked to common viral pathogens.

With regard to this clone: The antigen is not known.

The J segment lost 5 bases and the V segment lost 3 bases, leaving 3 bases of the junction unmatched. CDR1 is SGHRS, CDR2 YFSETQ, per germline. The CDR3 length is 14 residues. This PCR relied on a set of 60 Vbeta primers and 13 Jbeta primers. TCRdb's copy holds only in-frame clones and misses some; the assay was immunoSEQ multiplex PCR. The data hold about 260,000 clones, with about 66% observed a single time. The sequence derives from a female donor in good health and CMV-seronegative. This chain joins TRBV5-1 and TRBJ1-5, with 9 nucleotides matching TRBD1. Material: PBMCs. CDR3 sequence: CASSSTGGDQPQHF. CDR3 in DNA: TGCGCCAGCAGCTCGACAGGGGGAGATCAGCCCCAGCATTTT.